This passage covers 12 T cell receptor beta chains from one sample sequenced in a study of neurological immune-mediated disorders. TCRdb reprocessed the 5' RACE reads with MiXCR, giving one entry per CDR3 protein. The repertoire consists of 35,000 to 55,000 distinct CDR3 sequences, with around 6% occurring once and the leading ten covering about 0.54%. Specimen: CD4+ T cells from blood. These receptors were taken from a woman in her 40s in good health.

This clonotype was detected many times. The chain joins TRBV20-1 to TRBJ2-1; 9 nucleotides line up with TRBD2. Unmatched junction bases numbered 9, after V lost 6 bases and J lost 6 bases. The length of the CDR3 is 14 residues. Germline assignment: CDR1 DFQATT and CDR2 SNEGSKA (reference sequence). The CDR3 nucleotides read TGCAGTGCCGGGGCGGGAGGGCCGGGCAATGAGCAGTTCTTC. Translated, it gives CSAGAGGPGNEQFF.

This clonotype appeared many times. The chain has TRBV10-3 and TRBJ2-1; tentative D call: TRBD2 (6 bases). This CDR3 is 14 amino acids long. V was pared by 0 bases and J by 6 bases, with 9 bases between. The germline V gene encodes CDR1 ENHRY and CDR2 SYGVKD. This CDR3 is CAISESRRGNEQFF. As DNA, the CDR3 is TGTGCCATCAGTGAGTCTAGGCGGGGCAATGAGCAGTTCTTC.

In this sample, this clonotype turned up many times. CDR3 sequence (DNA): TGCGCCAGCAGCCAAGGGGGACTAGCCCGTGAGACCCAGTACTTC. Translated: CASSQGGLARETQYF. The chain uses TRBV4-3 and TRBJ2-5, with 9 bases lining up with TRBD2. Germline loops: CDR1 LGHNA, CDR2 YSLEER. There are 15 residues in the CDR3. J lost 5 bases, V lost 1 base, and 5 bases had no gene match.

This rearrangement joins TRBV12-3 or TRBV12-4 to TRBJ2-2, with TRBD2 matching over 8 bases. This CDR3 is built from 15 residues. V lost 5 bases to trimming and J lost 3 bases; unmatched junction nucleotides: 5. CDR3 bases: TGTGCCAGCAGTAAAGCGGGAGCGGACACCGGGGAGCTGTTTTTT. Encoded protein: CASSKAGADTGELFF.

This clonotype was seen repeatedly, ten times or more. The chain is built from TRBV12-3 or TRBV12-4 and TRBJ1-1, with D unresolved. The CDR3 totals 14 residues. V was trimmed by 3 bases and J by 0 bases, leaving 8 bases between them. CDR3 nucleotides: TGTGCCAGCAGTTTCAGGAACCTGAACACTGAAGCTTTCTTT. It codes for CASSFRNLNTEAFF.

In this sample, this clonotype turned up many times. The chain recombines TRBV20-1 with TRBJ2-7; D is undetermined. The CDR3 length is 13 residues. The germline CDR1 and CDR2 sequences are DFQATT and SNEGSKA (reference sequence). Trimming stripped 4 bases from V and 8 bases from J, with 18 bases between. CDR3 protein: CSATSRSEFQQYF. CDR3 sequence (DNA): TGCAGTGCTACAAGCAGGAGTGAGTTCCAGCAGTACTTC.

This clonotype occurred many times. The chain joins TRBV29-1 to TRBJ1-1; no firm D call. The CDR3 covers 13 residues. Germline V lookup: CDR1 SQVTM, CDR2 ANQGSEA. V shed 8 bases and J shed 0 bases, with 13 bases lying between them. The CDR3: CSSRAGLNTEAFF. CDR3 coding DNA: TGCAGCTCGAGGGCAGGTTTGAACACTGAAGCTTTCTTT.

This clonotype has at least ten counts. The chain combines TRBV5-1 with TRBJ1-5; D gene uncertain. Germline V gives CDR1 SGHRS, CDR2 YFSETQ. CDR3 size: 15 residues. V lost 4 bases to trimming and J lost 1 base, with 12 bases between them. The CDR3 protein is CASSPRAGSNQPQHF. As DNA, the CDR3 is TGCGCCAGCAGCCCCCGGGCCGGGAGCAATCAGCCCCAGCATTTT.

This clonotype has a handful of counts. The chain links TRBV19 to TRBJ1-2; D unclear. The ends were cut back, 4 bases at V and 1 base at J, with 10 bases in the middle. The CDR3 contains 14 residues. Germline CDR1 reads LNHDA; CDR2 reads SQIVND (reference sequence). The CDR3 nucleotides read TGTGCCAGTAGTAGAATTGACGGTAACTATGGCTACACCTTC. It specifies CASSRIDGNYGYTF.

The CDR3, as DNA: TGTGCCAGCAGCTCAACATCCGCCTACAATGAGCAGTTCTTC. As protein: CASSSTSAYNEQFF. This sequence joins TRBV11-2 and TRBJ2-1; D gene unclear. V was cut by 4 bases and J by 2 bases, with 9 bases left in between. CDR1 SGHAT and CDR2 FQNNGV come from the germline V gene. There are 14 residues in the CDR3.

The genes are TRBV7-6 and TRBJ2-7; D may be TRBD1 or TRBD2 (5 bases each). The V gene's germline CDR1 is SGHVS and CDR2 FNYEAQ. V was shortened by 0 bases and J by 2 bases, with 11 bases between the two germline ends. The CDR3 runs to 15 residues. CDR3 amino acids: CASSLARGHPYEQYF. CDR3 in DNA: TGTGCCAGCAGCTTAGCGAGGGGTCATCCCTACGAGCAGTACTTC.

Ten or more counts support this clonotype. The rearrangement joins TRBV6-6 to TRBJ1-2; D is undetermined. The germline V and J ends were trimmed by 0 bases and 7 bases, with 9 bases remaining between them. The CDR3 loop spans 13 amino acids. Germline CDR1 is MNHNY and CDR2 is SVGAGI (reference sequence). The chain's CDR3 is CASSYSFSAGYTF. The CDR3 region has the DNA TGTGCCAGCAGTTACTCTTTCTCCGCTGGCTACACCTTC.